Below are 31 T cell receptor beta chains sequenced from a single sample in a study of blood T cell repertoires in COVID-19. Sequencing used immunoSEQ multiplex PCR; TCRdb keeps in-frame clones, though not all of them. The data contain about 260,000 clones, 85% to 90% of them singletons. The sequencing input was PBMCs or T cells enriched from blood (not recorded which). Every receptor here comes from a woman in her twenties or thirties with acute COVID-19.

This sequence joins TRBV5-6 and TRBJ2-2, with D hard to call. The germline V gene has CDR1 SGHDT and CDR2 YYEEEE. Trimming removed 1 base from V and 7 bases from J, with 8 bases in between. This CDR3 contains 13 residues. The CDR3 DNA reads TGTGCCAGCAGCTTGTGGGCTTTCGGGGAGCTGTTTTTT. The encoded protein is CASSLWAFGELFF.

The CDR3 reads CASSFTLAGQETQYF. Here the CDR3 DNA reads TGTGCCAGCAGCTTCACATTAGCGGGCCAAGAGACCCAGTACTTC. This sequence joins TRBV11-2 and TRBJ2-5, with 7 bases matching TRBD2. The CDR3 runs to 15 residues. Germline CDR1 SGHAT, CDR2 FQNNGV. V was clipped by 3 bases and J by 1 base; unmatched bases: 5. Variable domain in full (rest from reference TRBV11-2 and TRBJ2-5): EAGVAQSPRYKIIEKRQSVAFWCNPISGHATLYWYQQILGQGPKLLIQFQNNGVVDDSQLPKDRFSAERLKGVDSTLKIQPAKLEDSAVYLCASSFTLAGQETQYFGPGTRLLVL.

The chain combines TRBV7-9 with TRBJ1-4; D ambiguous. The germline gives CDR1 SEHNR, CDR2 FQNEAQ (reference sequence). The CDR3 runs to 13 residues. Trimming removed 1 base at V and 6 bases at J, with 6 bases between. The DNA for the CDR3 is TGTGCCAGCAGCTTAGTCGGGGATGAAAAACTGTTTTTT. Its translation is CASSLVGDEKLFF.

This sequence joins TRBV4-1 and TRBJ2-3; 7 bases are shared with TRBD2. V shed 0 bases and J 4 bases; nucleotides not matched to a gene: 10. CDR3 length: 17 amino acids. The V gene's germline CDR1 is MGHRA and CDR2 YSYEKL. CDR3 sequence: CASSQDRWAGDADTQYF. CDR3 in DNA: TGCGCCAGCAGCCAAGATCGGTGGGCGGGGGATGCAGATACGCAGTATTTT.

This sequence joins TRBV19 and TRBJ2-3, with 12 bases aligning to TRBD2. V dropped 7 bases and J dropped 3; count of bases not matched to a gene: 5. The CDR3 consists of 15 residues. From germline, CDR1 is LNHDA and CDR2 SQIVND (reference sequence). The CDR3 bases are TGTGCCAGTACGGCACTAGCGGGAGGAACAGATACGCAGTATTTT. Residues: CASTALAGGTDTQYF.

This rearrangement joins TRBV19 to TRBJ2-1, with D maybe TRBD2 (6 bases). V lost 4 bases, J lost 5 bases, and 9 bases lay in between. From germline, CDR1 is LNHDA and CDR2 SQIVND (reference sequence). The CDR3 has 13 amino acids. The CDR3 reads CASSSQRDNEQFF. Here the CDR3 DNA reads TGTGCCAGTAGTAGCCAGCGGGACAATGAGCAGTTCTTC.

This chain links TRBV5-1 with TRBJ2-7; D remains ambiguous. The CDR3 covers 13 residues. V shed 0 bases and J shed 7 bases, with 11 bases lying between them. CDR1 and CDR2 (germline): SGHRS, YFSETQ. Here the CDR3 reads CASSLDPTREQYF. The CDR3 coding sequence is TGCGCCAGCAGCTTGGATCCTACCCGTGAGCAGTACTTC.

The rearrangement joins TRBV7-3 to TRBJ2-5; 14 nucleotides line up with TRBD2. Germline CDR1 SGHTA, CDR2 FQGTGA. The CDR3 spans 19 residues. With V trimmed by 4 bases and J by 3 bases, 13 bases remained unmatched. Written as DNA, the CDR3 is TGTGCCAGCAGCTATGAAGCAGGGACTAGCGGGAGAGGGGAAGAGACCCAGTACTTC. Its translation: CASSYEAGTSGRGEETQYF.

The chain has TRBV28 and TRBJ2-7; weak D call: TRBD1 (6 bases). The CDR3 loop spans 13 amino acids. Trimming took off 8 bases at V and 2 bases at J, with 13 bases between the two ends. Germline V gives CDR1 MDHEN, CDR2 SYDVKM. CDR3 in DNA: TGTGCCAGCGTGAGGGGGTATCCCTACGAGCAGTACTTC. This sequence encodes CASVRGYPYEQYF.

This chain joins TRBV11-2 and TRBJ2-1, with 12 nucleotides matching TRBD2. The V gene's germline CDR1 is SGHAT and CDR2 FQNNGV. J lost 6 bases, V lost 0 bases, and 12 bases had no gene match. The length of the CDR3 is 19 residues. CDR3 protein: CASSLDERTSGRNFNEQFF. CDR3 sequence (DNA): TGTGCCAGCAGCTTAGATGAGAGAACTAGCGGGAGGAACTTCAATGAGCAGTTCTTC.

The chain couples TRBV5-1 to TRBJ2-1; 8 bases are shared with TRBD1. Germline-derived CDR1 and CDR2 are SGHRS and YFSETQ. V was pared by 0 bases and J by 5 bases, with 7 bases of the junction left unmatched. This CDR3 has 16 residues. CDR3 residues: CASSLASGGVDNEQFF. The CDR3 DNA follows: TGCGCCAGCAGCTTGGCTTCAGGGGGCGTCGACAATGAGCAGTTCTTC.

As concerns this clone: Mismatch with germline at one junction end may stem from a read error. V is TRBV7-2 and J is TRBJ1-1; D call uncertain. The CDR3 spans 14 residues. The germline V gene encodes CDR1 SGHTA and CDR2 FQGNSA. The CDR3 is CASSLAGDNTEAFF. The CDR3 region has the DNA TGTGCCAGCAGCCTAGCCGGGGATAACACTGAAGCTTTCTTT. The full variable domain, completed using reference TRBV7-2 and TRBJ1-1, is GAGVSQSPSNKVTEKGKDVELRCDPISGHTALYWYRQSLGQGLEFLIYFQGNSAPDKSGLPSDRFSAERTGGSVSTLTIQRTQQEDSAVYLCASSLAGDNTEAFFGQGTRLTVV.

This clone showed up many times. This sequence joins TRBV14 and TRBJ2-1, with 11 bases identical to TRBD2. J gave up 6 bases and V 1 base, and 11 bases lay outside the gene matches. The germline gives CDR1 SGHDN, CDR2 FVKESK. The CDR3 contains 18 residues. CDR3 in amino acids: CASSQGPRLAGRGNEQFF. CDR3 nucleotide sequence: TGTGCCAGCAGCCAAGGGCCGCGACTAGCGGGAAGGGGCAATGAGCAGTTCTTC.

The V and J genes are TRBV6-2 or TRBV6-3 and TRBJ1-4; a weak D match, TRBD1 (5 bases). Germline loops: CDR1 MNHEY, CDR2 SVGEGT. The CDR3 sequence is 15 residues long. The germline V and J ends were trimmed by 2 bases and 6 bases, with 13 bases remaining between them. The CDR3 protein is CASSYTDRLDEKLFF. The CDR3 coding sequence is TGTGCCAGCAGTTACACCGACAGATTAGATGAAAAACTGTTTTTT.

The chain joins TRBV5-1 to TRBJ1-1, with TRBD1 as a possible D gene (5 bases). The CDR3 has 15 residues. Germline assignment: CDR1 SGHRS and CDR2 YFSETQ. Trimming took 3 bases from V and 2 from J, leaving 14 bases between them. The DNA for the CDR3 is TGCGCCAGCAGCTGGCGGGGGGAAGAAAACACTGAAGCTTTCTTT. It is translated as CASSWRGEENTEAFF.

Here the CDR3 DNA reads TGTGCCAGCATTACTGACAGGGGCAATCAGCCCCAGCATTTT. This encodes CASITDRGNQPQHF. This rearrangement joins TRBV2 to TRBJ1-5, with 7 bases identical to TRBD1. Germline loops: CDR1 SNHLY, CDR2 FYNNEI. CDR3 size: 14 residues. With 7 bases clipped from V and 2 bases from J, the junction kept 5 bases outside the gene matches.

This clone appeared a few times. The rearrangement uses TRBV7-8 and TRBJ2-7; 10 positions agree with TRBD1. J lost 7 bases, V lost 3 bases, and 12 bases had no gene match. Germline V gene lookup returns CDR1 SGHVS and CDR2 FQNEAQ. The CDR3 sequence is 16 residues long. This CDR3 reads CASSLLPGQGLGEQYF. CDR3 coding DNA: TGTGCCAGCAGCTTGCTCCCGGGACAGGGGTTAGGGGAGCAGTACTTC.

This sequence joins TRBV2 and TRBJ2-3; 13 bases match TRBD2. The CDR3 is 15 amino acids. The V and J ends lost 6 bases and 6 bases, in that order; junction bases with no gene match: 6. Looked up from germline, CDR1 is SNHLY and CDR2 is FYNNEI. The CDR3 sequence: CASRLLAGGLDTQYF. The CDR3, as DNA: TGTGCCAGCAGATTACTAGCGGGAGGGCTTGATACGCAGTATTTT.

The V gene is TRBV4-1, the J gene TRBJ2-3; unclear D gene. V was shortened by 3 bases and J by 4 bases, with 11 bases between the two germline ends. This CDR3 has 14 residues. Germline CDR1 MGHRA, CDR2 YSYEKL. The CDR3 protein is CASSQPMAPDTQYF. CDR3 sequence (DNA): TGCGCCAGCAGCCAGCCCATGGCCCCAGATACGCAGTATTTT.

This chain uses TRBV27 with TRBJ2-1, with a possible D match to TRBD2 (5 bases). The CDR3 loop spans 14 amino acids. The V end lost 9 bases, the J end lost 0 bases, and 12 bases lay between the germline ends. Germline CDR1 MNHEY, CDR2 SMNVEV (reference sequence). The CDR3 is CASTPAGSYNEQFF. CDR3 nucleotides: TGTGCCAGTACTCCCGCGGGCTCCTACAATGAGCAGTTCTTC.

The CDR3 is CASSSTGPQHF. The CDR3 coding sequence is TGTGCCAGCAGTTCCACAGGCCCCCAGCATTTT. This chain links TRBV12-3 or TRBV12-4 with TRBJ1-5; D may be TRBD1 (5 bases). Trimming took off 4 bases at V and 10 bases at J, with 8 bases between the two ends. This CDR3 is built from 11 residues.

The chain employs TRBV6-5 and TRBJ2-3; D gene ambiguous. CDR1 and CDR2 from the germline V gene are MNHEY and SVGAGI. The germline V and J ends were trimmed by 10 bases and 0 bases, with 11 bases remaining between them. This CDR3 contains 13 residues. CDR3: CAILQASTDTQYF. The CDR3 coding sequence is TGTGCCATCCTGCAAGCGAGCACAGATACGCAGTATTTT.

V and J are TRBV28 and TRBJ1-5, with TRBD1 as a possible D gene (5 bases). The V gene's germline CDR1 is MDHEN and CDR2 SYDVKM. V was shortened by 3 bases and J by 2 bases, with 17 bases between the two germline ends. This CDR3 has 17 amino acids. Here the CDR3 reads CASSFVWGEDGNQPQHF. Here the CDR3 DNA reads TGTGCCAGCAGTTTTGTGTGGGGGGAGGATGGCAATCAGCCCCAGCATTTT. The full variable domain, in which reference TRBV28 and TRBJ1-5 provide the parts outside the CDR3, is DVKVTQSSRYLVKRTGEKVFLECVQDMDHENMFWYRQDPGLGLRLIYFSYDVKMKEKGDIPEGYSVSREKKERFSLILESASTNQTSMYLCASSFVWGEDGNQPQHFGDGTRLSIL.

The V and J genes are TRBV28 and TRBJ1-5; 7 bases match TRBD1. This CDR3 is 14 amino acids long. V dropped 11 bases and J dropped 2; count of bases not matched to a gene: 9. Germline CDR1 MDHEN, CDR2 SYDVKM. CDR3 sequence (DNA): TGTGCCGCACAGGGGACAGCGGGCAATCAGCCCCAGCATTTT. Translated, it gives CAAQGTAGNQPQHF.

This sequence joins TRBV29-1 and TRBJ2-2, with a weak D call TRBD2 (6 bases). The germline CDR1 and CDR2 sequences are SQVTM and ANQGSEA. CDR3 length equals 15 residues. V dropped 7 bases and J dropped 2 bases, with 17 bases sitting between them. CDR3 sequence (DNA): TGCAGCGGGCGGTGGGGTAGCGGCAACACCGGGGAGCTGTTTTTT. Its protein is CSGRWGSGNTGELFF.

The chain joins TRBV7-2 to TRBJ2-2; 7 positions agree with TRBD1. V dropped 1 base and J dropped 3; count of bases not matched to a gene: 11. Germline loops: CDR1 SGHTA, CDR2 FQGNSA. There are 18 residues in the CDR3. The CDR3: CASSLDRDSRTHTGELFF. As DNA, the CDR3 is TGTGCCAGCAGCTTAGATAGGGACAGTAGGACCCACACCGGGGAGCTGTTTTTT.

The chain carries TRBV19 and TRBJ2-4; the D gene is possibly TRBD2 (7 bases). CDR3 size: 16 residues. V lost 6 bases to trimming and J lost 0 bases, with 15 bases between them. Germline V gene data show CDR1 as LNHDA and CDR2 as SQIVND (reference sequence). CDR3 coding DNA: TGTGCCAGTAGGGGGGGGGACACAGTAGCCAAAAACATTCAGTACTTC. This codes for CASRGGDTVAKNIQYF.

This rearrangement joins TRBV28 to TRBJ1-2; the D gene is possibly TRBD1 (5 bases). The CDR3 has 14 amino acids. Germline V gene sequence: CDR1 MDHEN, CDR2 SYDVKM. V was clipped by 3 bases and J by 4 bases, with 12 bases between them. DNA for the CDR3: TGTGCCAGCAGTTTTGGCAGGGAGGCCTATGGCTACACCTTC. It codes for CASSFGREAYGYTF.

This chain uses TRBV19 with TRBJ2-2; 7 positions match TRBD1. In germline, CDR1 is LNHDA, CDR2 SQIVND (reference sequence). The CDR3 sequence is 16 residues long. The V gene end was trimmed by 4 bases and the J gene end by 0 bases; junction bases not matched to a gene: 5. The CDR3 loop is CASSSNRGANTGELFF. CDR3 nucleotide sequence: TGTGCCAGTAGTAGCAACAGGGGCGCGAACACCGGGGAGCTGTTTTTT.

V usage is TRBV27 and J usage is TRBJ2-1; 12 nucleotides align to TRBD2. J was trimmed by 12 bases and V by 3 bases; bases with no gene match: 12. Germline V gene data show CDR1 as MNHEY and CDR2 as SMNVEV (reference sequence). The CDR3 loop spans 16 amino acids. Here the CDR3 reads CASSFYLAGGPTMQFF. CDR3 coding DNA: TGTGCCAGCAGTTTTTATCTAGCGGGAGGGCCGACGATGCAGTTCTTC.

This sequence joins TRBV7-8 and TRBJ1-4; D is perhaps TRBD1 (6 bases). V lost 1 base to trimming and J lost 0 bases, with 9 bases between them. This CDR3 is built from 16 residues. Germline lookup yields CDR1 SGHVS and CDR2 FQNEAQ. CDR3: CASSLEGGSTNEKLFF. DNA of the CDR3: TGTGCCAGCAGCTTAGAAGGGGGATCAACTAATGAAAAACTGTTTTTT.